One and the same sample provided the 19 T cell receptor beta chains below, sequenced in a study of CD8+CD57+ T cells in acquired aplastic anemia. Genomic DNA acted as the template from which TCR beta VDJ combination and CDR3 sequence profiling were carried out. TCRdb reanalysed the reads using MiXCR and keeps one entry per CDR3 protein. The sample carries about 190,000 distinct CDR3 sequences, about 64% recorded once. What was sequenced was sorted CD4+, CD8+, or CD8+CD57+ T cells (not recorded which) from PBMCs. All receptors come from a human donor with severe aplastic anemia or a healthy control (not recorded which).

This clonotype has a single count. V gene TRBV12-3 or TRBV12-4 combines with J gene TRBJ1-5; 7 positions match TRBD1. V shed 4 bases and J 3 bases; nucleotides not matched to a gene: 3. The CDR3 contains 14 residues. Here the CDR3 reads CASSWTGNNQPQHF. The CDR3 nucleotides are TGTGCCAGCAGTTGGACAGGCAACAATCAGCCCCAGCATTTT.

The rearrangement joins TRBV10-3 to TRBJ1-3; a weak D match, TRBD1 (6 bases). Germline CDR1 ENHRY, CDR2 SYGVKD. This CDR3 spans 13 amino acids. V was shortened by 2 bases and J by 8 bases, with 10 bases between the two germline ends. Here the CDR3 reads CAISEAGADTIYF. CDR3 coding DNA: TGTGCCATCAGTGAGGCAGGGGCTGACACCATATATTTT.

Here the CDR3 DNA reads TGCAGTGCTAGAGTCAGCCCAGGCTACTTCACCTTC. This translates into CSARVSPGYFTF. The V call is TRBV20-1, the J call TRBJ1-2; D gene unclear. V was pared by 1 base and J by 13 bases, with 16 bases between. The CDR3 spans 12 residues. Looked up from germline, CDR1 is DFQATT and CDR2 is SNEGSKA (reference sequence).

With regard to this clonotype: At one of its ends the junction is not consistent with the germline gene, which may arise from a read error. The chain joins TRBV5-1 to TRBJ1-2, with 8 nucleotides matching TRBD1. The CDR3 is 12 amino acids. Germline V gene sequence: CDR1 SGHRS, CDR2 YFSETQ. The CDR3 loop is CASSSTGGGYTF. The CDR3, as DNA: TGTGCCAGCAGCTCAACAGGGGGAGGCTACACCTTC.

This rearrangement joins TRBV7-3 to TRBJ1-2, with TRBD1 matching 10 bases. The CDR3 runs to 16 residues. The V gene end was trimmed by 3 bases and the J gene end by 8 bases; junction bases not matched to a gene: 12. Germline V gene sequence: CDR1 SGHTA, CDR2 FQGTGA. CDR3 sequence reads: CASSFGTGDGIGGYTF. The CDR3 DNA follows: TGTGCCAGCAGCTTTGGGACAGGGGACGGAATTGGCGGCTACACCTTC.

This clonotype was counted ten times or more. CDR3 sequence (DNA): TGTGCTAGTGGTTTGGCAGCGACCTATGGCTACACCTTC. Its protein is CASGLAATYGYTF. The chain is built from TRBV12-5 and TRBJ1-2; D not certain. Trimming removed 1 base at V and 4 bases at J, with 7 bases between. There are 13 residues in the CDR3. CDR1 LGHNT and CDR2 FRNRAP come from the germline V gene. The variable domain in full, with the rest retrieved from reference TRBV12-5 and TRBJ1-2, is DARVTQTPRHKVTEMGQEVTMRCQPILGHNTVFWYRQTMMQGLELLAYFRNRAPLDDSGMPKDRFSAEMPDATLATLKIQPSEPRDSAVYFCASGLAATYGYTFGSGTRLTVV.

About this clonotype: The conserved phenylalanine or tryptophan normally closing the CDR3 is absent here, so this likely arose from a read error. The chain is built from TRBV20-1 and TRBJ1-1; D unclear. Trimming stripped 3 bases from V and 0 bases from J, with 8 bases between. CDR3 length: 13 residues. Germline V CDR1 and CDR2: DFQATT, SNEGSKA (reference sequence). CDR3 residues: CSARSQVNTEAFL. Here the CDR3 DNA reads TGCAGTGCTAGGTCCCAGGTGAACACTGAAGCTTTCCTT.

Only a few counts were recorded for this clonotype. This chain joins TRBV20-1 and TRBJ2-7; 8 bases are a match to TRBD2. Germline V CDR1 and CDR2: DFQATT, SNEGSKA (reference sequence). J lost 6 bases, V lost 4 bases, and 5 bases had no gene match. The CDR3 has 12 residues. The CDR3 DNA reads TGCAGTGCTAAAGCGGGAGTGGGCGAGCAGTACTTC. This codes for CSAKAGVGEQYF.

This clonotype was seen more than once but under ten times. A junction boundary mismatches the germline segment, possibly from a read error. This chain connects TRBV7-8 to TRBJ2-7; D remains ambiguous. Germline loops: CDR1 SGHVS, CDR2 FQNEAQ. The CDR3 covers 12 residues. DNA of the CDR3: TGTGCCAGCAGCCGGGTTAGGGCACCCTCGGACTTC. The encoded protein is CASSRVRAPSDF.

J is TRBJ2-6 and V is TRBV7-8; D possibly corresponds to TRBD1 (6 bases). This CDR3 region has 21 residues. V was cut by 0 bases and J by 0 bases, with 21 bases left in between. Germline loops: CDR1 SGHVS, CDR2 FQNEAQ. CDR3 DNA: TGTGCCAGCAGCTTAGCGATTCTTGGGGCAGGGGCGAGCTCTGGGGCCAACGTCCTGACTTTC. As protein: CASSLAILGAGASSGANVLTF.

V and J are TRBV2 and TRBJ2-5; D gene uncertain. CDR1 SNHLY and CDR2 FYNNEI come from the germline V gene. This CDR3 comprises 11 residues. V was pared by 7 bases and J by 7 bases, with 10 bases between. CDR3 DNA sequence: TGTGCCAGCACTGCGAAAGGGACCCAGTACTTC. Translating it yields CASTAKGTQYF.

The chain couples TRBV15 to TRBJ1-4, with unresolved D. The germline gives CDR1 LNHNV, CDR2 YYDKDF (reference sequence). V was clipped by 2 bases and J by 7 bases, with 14 bases between them. The CDR3 totals 15 residues. The CDR3 sequence is CATSRNPEGGEKLFF. The CDR3 DNA is TGTGCCACCAGCAGAAATCCGGAGGGAGGTGAAAAACTGTTTTTT. The full variable domain, completed using reference TRBV15 and TRBJ1-4, is DAMVIQNPRYQVTQFGKPVTLSCSQTLNHNVMYWYQQKSSQAPKLLFHYYDKDFNNEADTPDNFQSRRPNTSFCFLDIRSPGLGDTAMYLCATSRNPEGGEKLFFGSGTQLSVL.

The gene calls are TRBV5-4 and TRBJ1-2, with 10 bases that match TRBD1. The germline gives CDR1 SGHNT, CDR2 YYREEE (reference sequence). J gave up 8 bases and V 1 base, and 11 bases lay outside the gene matches. The CDR3 has 16 residues. CDR3 coding DNA: TGTGCCAGCAGCTTGCTAGACAGGGGGCACGGGAGCGGCTACACCTTC. Translated, it gives CASSLLDRGHGSGYTF.

The chain is built from TRBV29-1 and TRBJ2-7, with TRBD1 as a possible D gene (6 bases). The germline CDR1 and CDR2 sequences are SQVTM and ANQGSEA. The V gene lost 2 bases and the J gene lost 5 bases, with 10 bases spanning the gap. The CDR3 is 12 amino acids. In DNA form, the CDR3 reads TGCAGCGTTGAACAGGGGAGCGACGAGCAGTACTTC. This codes for CSVEQGSDEQYF.

This chain links TRBV6-1 with TRBJ1-3, with a weak D call TRBD1 (5 bases). Deletions cut 2 bases from V and 4 bases from J, with 9 bases between. CDR1 is MNHNS and CDR2 is SASEGT in the germline V gene. The CDR3 contains 14 residues. CDR3 region: CASSERGGGNTIYF. The DNA of the CDR3 is TGTGCCAGCAGTGAAAGGGGAGGAGGAAACACCATATATTTT.

In regard to this clonotype: The final CDR3 position lacks the conserved phenylalanine or tryptophan, pointing to a likely read error. The chain uses TRBV5-1 and TRBJ2-1, with D possibly TRBD1 on 5 matching bases. CDR1 and CDR2 (germline): SGHRS, YFSETQ. The length of the CDR3 is 12 residues. Trimming removed 4 bases at V and 12 bases at J, with 14 bases between. The CDR3 is CASSTDTLGQFS. DNA of the CDR3: TGCGCCAGCAGCACGGACACCCTAGGGCAGTTCTCC.

Ten or more counts support this clonotype. The rearrangement links TRBV27 to TRBJ2-7; maybe TRBD1 (5 bases). The V end was cut by 6 bases, the J end by 0 bases, with 9 bases between. Germline V gene lookup returns CDR1 MNHEY and CDR2 SMNVEV (reference sequence). The length of the CDR3 is 13 residues. The CDR3: CASSTGVSYEQYF. DNA for the CDR3: TGTGCCAGCAGCACAGGAGTCTCCTACGAGCAGTACTTC.

V is TRBV29-1 and J is TRBJ2-7; no definite D call. There are 13 residues in the CDR3. With 6 bases removed from V and 0 bases from J, the gap between germline ends came to 12 bases. CDR1 is SQVTM, CDR2 ANQGSEA, per germline. The CDR3 DNA sequence: TGCAGCGTGAGCCTAGAGAGCTCCTACGAGCAGTACTTC. Translation: CSVSLESSYEQYF.

About this clonotype itself: A read error may account for a junction end that differs from germline. V usage is TRBV25-1 and J usage is TRBJ1-4; no firm D call. Germline V gene data show CDR1 as MGHDK and CDR2 as SYGVNS. The CDR3 has 11 residues. The CDR3 DNA follows: TGTGCCAGCACCCTGGGTGAAGAACTGTTTTTT. Encoded protein: CASTLGEELFF.